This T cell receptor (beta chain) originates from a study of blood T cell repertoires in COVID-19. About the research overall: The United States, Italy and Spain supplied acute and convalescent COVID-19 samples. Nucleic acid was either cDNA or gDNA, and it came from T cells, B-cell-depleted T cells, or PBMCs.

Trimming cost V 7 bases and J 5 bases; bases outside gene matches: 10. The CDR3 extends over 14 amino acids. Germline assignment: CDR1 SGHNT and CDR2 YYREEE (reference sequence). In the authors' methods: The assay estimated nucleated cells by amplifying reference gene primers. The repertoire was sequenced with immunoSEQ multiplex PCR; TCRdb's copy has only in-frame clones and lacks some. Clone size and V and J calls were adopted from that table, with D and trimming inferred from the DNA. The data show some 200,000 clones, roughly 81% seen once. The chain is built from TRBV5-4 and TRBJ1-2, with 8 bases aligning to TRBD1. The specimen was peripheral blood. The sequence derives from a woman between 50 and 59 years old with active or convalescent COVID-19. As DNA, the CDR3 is TGTGCCAGCGGCAACGACAGGGGTGTATATGGCTACACCTTC. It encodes CASGNDRGVYGYTF.